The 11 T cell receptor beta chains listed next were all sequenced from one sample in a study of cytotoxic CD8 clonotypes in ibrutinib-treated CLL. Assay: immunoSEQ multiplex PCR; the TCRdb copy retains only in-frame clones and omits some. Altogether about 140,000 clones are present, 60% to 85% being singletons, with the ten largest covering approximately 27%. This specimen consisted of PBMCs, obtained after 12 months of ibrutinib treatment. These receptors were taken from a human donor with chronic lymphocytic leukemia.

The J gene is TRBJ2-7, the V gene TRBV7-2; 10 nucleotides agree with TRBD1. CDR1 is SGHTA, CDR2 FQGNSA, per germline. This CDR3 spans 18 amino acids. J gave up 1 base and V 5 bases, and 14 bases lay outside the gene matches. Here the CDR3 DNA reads TGTGCCAGCAGCATATCCTCCGGACAGGGGGTACTATCCTACGAGCAGTACTTC. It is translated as CASSISSGQGVLSYEQYF.

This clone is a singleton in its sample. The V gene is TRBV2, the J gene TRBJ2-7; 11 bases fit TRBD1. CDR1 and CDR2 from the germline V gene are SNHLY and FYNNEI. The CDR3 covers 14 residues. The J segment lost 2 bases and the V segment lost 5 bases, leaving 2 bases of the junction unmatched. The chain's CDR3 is CASSPGQGAYEQYF. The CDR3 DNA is TGTGCCAGCAGTCCGGGACAGGGGGCCTACGAGCAGTACTTC.

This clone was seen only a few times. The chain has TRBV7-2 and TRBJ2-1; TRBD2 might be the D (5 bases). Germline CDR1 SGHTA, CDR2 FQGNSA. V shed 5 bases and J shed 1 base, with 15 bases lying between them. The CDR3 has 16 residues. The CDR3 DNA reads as TGTGCCAGCAGCCGCTCGTGGGGAGAATCCTACAATGAGCAGTTCTTC. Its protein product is CASSRSWGESYNEQFF.

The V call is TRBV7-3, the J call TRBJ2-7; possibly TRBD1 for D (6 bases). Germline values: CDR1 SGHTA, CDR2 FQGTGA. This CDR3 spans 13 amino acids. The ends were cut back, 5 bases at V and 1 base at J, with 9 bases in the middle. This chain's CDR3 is CASSPGQSYEQYF. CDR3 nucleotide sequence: TGTGCCAGCAGCCCCGGACAGTCCTACGAGCAGTACTTC.

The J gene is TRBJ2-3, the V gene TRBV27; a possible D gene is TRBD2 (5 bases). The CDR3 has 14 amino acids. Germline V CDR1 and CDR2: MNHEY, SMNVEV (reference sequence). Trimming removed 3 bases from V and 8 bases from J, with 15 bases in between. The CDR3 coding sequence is TGTGCCAGCAGTTTTGGAGGTACACGAGGTACGCAGTATTTT. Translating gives CASSFGGTRGTQYF.

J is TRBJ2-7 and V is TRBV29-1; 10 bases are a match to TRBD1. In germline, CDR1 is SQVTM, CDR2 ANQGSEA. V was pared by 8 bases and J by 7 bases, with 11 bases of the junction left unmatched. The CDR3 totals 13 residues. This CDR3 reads CSWGWDRGGEQYF. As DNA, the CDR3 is TGCAGCTGGGGGTGGGACAGGGGTGGAGAGCAGTACTTC.

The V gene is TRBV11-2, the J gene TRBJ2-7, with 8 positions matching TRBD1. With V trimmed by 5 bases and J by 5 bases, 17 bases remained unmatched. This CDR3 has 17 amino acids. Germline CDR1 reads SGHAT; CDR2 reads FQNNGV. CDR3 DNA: TGTGCCAGCAGCGAACCGCCGACAGGGGCCAGGGAGGACGAGCAGTACTTC. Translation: CASSEPPTGAREDEQYF.

The CDR3 DNA reads as TGTGCCAGCAGCGAAGGGACAGGGTTGGACACCGGGGAGCTGTTTTTT. Its translation: CASSEGTGLDTGELFF. The rearrangement uses TRBV25-1 and TRBJ2-2, with 9 bases matching TRBD1. The J segment lost 3 bases and the V segment lost 6 bases, leaving 8 bases of the junction unmatched. The CDR3 covers 16 residues. Germline CDR1 and CDR2: MGHDK and SYGVNS. Complete variable domain (other parts from reference TRBV25-1 and TRBJ2-2): EADIYQTPRYLVIGTGKKITLECSQTMGHDKMYWYQQDPGMELHLIHYSYGVNSTEKGDLSSESTVSRIRTEHFPLTLESARPSHTSQYLCASSEGTGLDTGELFFGEGSRLTVL.

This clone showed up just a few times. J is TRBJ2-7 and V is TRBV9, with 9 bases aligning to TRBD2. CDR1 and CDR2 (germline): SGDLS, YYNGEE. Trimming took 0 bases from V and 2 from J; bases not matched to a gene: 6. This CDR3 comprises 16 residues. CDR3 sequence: CASSVGLAGSPYEQYF. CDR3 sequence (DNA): TGTGCCAGCAGCGTAGGCCTAGCGGGGTCCCCCTACGAGCAGTACTTC. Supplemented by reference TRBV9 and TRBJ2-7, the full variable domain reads DSGVTQTPKHLITATGQRVTLRCSPRSGDLSVYWYQQSLDQGLQFLIQYYNGEERAKGNILERFSAQQFPDLHSELNLSSLELGDSALYFCASSVGLAGSPYEQYFGPGTRLTVT.

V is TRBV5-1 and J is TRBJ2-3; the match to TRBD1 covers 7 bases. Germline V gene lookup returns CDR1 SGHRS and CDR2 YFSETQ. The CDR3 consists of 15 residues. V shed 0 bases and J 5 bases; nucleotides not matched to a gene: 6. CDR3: CASSLAGRGRDTQYF. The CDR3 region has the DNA TGCGCCAGCAGCTTGGCCGGCAGGGGGAGAGATACGCAGTATTTT.

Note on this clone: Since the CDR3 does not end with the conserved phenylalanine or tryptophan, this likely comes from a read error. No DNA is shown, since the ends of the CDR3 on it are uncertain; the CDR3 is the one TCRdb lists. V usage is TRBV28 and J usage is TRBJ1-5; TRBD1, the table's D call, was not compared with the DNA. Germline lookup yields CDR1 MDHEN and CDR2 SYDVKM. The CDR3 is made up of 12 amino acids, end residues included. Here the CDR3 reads CASSLDKLPLCL.